This T cell receptor (beta chain) was retrieved from a study of T cell repertoires in cytomegalovirus infection. Study in general: A matching HLA type, together with CMV infection, was signaled by public TCR beta signatures. Study-wide results and caveats: The study identified carriers of CMV plus the relevant HLA from cumulative public TCR beta family frequency.

MiXCR was run by TCRdb on the reads, yielding one entry per CDR3 protein. The data contain 150,000 to 200,000 distinct CDR3 sequences, about 20% of them singletons. This clonotype has only a few counts. Its matching antigen is unknown. CDR1 and CDR2 (germline): DFQATT, SNEGSKA (reference sequence). The CDR3 is made up of 14 amino acids. Trimming took 6 bases from V and 4 from J, leaving 18 bases between them. Source material: PBMCs. The chain has TRBV20-1 and TRBJ1-2; D perhaps matches TRBD1 (5 bases). This clonotype was obtained from a human donor in good health (CMV status not recorded). Some clones in this sample may be carry-over from other donors' samples. The CDR3 DNA sequence: TGCAGTGCCGCCCGAGAGGTCACAGGCTATGGCTACACCTTC. Protein: CSAAREVTGYGYTF.